One sample yielded the 3 T cell receptor beta chains listed below, sequenced in a study of T cells in women clearing cervical HPV infection. Assay: immunoSEQ multiplex PCR; the TCRdb copy retains only in-frame clones and omits some. The listing records 10,000 to 15,000 clones. The sequenced sample consisted of blood buffy coat. Receptor source: a woman aged 18 to 75 with a cervical HPV16 infection that either progressed to CIN3+ or cleared (not recorded which).

Note on this clone: The observed sequence ends 3 residues before the CDR3 terminus, with the missing tail filled in from the germline J gene. This rearrangement joins TRBV10-3 to TRBJ2-3; possibly TRBD2 for D (6 bases). The CDR3 consists of 18 residues. Germline V gene lookup returns CDR1 ENHRY and CDR2 SYGVKD. CDR3: CAISESSWGGASQETQYF. The CDR3 bases that were read are TGTGCCATCAGTGAGTCGAGTTGGGGCGGGGCCTCACAAGAGACG.

Concerning this clone itself: The missing CDR3 end, 3 residues past where the read stops, is filled in from the germline J gene. J is TRBJ1-2 and V is TRBV7-2; weak D call: TRBD1 (6 bases). The CDR3 loop spans 15 amino acids. Germline V lookup: CDR1 SGHTA, CDR2 FQGNSA. CDR3 DNA (partial): TGTGCCAGCAGCGACAGGTGGGTGACCTACAATGAC. This translates into CASSDRWVTYND. The full CDR3 protein reads CASSDRWVTYNDYTF.

On this clone itself: The read ends 3 residues before the CDR3 terminus; that terminus is restored from the germline J gene. The chain carries TRBV20-1 and TRBJ1-6, with a possible D match to TRBD1 (6 bases). Germline V gene data show CDR1 as DFQATT and CDR2 as SNEGSKA (reference sequence). This CDR3 has 13 amino acids. The V end was cut by 2 bases, the J end by 8 bases, with 10 bases between. CDR3 sequence: CSARNPGDSPLHF. The part of the CDR3 DNA that was read is TGCAGTGCTAGAAATCCAGGGGATTCACCC.